The clone carrying this TCR beta chain came up once. There are 17 residues in the CDR3. After removal of 6 bases from V and 8 bases from J, the junction contained 19 bases not matched to a gene. Per the germline V gene, CDR1 is SGHTS and CDR2 is YDEGEE. The assay was immunoSEQ multiplex PCR, and TCRdb's table has in-frame clones only and misses some. The data show roughly 170,000 clones, approximately 60% seen once. CD4+ cells underwent separation, giving CD45RA+ naive and CD45RA-negative memory subsets. This record belongs to a study of shared clonotypes between healthy human individuals. In the study overall: Used for every donor were three CD4 naive, three CD4 memory, two CD8 naive and one CD8 memory plate.

V and J are TRBV5-8 and TRBJ2-2; 7 bases agree with TRBD2. This TCR was sampled from a man aged 25-45 years in good health. The material sequenced was memory CD4+ T cells sorted from blood. Subset given: CD45RA-negative fraction. The DNA of the CDR3 is TGTGCCAGCACCCTGGCGGTCACCAGCGGGAATCCTGGGGAGCTGTTTTTT. Protein: CASTLAVTSGNPGELFF.